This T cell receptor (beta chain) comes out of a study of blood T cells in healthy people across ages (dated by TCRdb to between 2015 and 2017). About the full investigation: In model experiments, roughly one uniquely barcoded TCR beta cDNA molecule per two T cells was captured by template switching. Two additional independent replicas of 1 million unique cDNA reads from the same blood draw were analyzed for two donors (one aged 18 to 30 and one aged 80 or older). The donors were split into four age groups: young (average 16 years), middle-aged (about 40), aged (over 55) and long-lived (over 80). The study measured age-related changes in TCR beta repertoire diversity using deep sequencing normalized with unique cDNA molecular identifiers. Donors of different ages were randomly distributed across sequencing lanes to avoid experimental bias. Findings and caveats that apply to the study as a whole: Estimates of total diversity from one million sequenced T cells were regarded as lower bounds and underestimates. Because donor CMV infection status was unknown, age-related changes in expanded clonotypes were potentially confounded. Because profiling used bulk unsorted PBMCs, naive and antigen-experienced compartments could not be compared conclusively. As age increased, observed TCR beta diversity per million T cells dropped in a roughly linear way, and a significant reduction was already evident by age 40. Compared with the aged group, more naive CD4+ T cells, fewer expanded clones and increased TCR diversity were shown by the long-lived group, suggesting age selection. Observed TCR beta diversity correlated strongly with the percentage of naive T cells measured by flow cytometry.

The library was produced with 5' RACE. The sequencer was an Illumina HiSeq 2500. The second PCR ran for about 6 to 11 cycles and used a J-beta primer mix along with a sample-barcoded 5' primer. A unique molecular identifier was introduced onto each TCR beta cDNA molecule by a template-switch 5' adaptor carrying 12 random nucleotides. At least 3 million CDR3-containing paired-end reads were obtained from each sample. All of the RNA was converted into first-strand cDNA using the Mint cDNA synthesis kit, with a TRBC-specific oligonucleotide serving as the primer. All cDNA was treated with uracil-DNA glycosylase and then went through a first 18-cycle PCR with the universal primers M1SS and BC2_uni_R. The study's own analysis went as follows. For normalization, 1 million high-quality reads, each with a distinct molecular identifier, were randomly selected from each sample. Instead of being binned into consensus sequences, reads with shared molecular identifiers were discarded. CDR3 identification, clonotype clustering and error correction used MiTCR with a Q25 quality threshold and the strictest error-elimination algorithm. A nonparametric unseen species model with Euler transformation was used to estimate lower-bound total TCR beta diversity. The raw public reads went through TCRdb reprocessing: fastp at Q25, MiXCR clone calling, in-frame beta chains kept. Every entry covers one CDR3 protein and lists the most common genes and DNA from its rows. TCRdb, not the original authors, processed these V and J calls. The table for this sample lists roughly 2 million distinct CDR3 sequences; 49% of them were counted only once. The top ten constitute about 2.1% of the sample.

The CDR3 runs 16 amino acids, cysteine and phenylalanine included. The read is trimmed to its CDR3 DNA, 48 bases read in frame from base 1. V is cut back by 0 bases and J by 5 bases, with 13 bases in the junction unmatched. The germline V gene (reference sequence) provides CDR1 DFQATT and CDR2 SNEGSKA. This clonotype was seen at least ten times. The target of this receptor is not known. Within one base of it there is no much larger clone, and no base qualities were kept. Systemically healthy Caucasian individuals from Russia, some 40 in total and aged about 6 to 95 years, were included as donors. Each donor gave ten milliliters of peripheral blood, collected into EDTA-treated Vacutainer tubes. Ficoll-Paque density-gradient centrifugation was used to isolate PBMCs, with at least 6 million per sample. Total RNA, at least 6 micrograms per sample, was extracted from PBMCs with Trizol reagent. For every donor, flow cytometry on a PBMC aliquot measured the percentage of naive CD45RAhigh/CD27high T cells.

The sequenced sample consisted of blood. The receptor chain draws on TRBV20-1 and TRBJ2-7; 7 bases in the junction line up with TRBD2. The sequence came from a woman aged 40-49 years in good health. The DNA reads TGCAGTGCTAGAGATTTGGGGGGGGGGTTGCAGAACGAGCAGTACTTC. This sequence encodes CSARDLGGGLQNEQYF.